Below, one TCR beta chain is given with its context. Its antigen specificity is not known. Base qualities are not recorded, but no much larger clone differs from it by a single base. Libraries came from the immunoSEQ multiplex PCR assay. Adaptive Biotechnologies performed TCRbeta CDR3 sequencing at survey depth and reported CDR3 sequences, V/J genes, productive frequency, and template counts. Amplification of TCR beta CDR3 regions was performed from genomic DNA rather than from RNA. The study's own analysis went as follows. Jensen-Shannon divergence was used to quantify pairwise repertoire overlap between tissues, with a value of 1 indicating complete divergence and a value of 0 indicating identical repertoires. Tissues were grouped by single-linkage agglomerative hierarchical clustering of pairwise JSD values, and the clustering results were shown as dendrograms. All patient samples were analyzed with GLIPH2 using simulation_depth 1000, kmer_min_depth 3 and cdr3_length_cutoff 8, and only groups containing more than two unique CDR3s were kept. A standardized tissue-overlap score was calculated by extrapolating Jaccard GLIPH-group overlap across patients to a standard repertoire size of 1000 clones. Associations of diversity with clinical or experimental variables used linear mixed-effect models with tissue fixed effects and individual random effects. The immuneACCESS repertoire file appears here via TCRdb, limited to in-frame rearrangements. These files lack a portion of the clones; in checked studies, under half of the deficit traces to unresolved V genes, and the cause of the others is not known. V, J and clone size reflect that table, while D and trimming were determined from the DNA. Recorded for this sample are roughly 2,500 clones; about two thirds of them occurred a single time. Around 15% of the sample is taken by the ten largest.

The data originate from a study of tissue T cells after allogeneic stem cell transplantation (dated by TCRdb to between 2022 and 2023). A note on the overall study: Grafts from donors were received by all GVHD patients, with a handful of grafts being unmodified and three being CD34-selected to deplete T cells. The study profiled TCR beta repertoires across many tissues from research autopsies of patients with and without GVHD, plus mouse models of GVHD. The human part of the study was a prospective observational study with no blinding and no randomization. When multiple samples of a tissue existed, pathologist review of H&E sections prioritized samples with histologically apparent lymphocytes for sequencing.

Taken from the germline V gene (reference sequence), the CDR1 and CDR2 loops are LGHDT and YNNKEL. Its CDR3 holds 13 amino acids, cysteine through phenylalanine. Kept here is only the CDR3 DNA, which spans 39 bases and is read in frame from base 1. V is pruned by 4 bases and J by 4 bases, leaving 0 bases of the junction without a gene match. In light of the paper, this sample's time point label describes: human tissue collected at research (rapid) autopsy. Over a roughly 3-year period, about 7 adult allo-HCT recipients who had steroid-refractory GVHD were prospectively enrolled in a research-autopsy study. Every GVHD patient had gastrointestinal GVHD and was given several lines of GVHD-directed therapy, and five or six of the GVHD patients also had skin involvement. After a median post-mortem interval of around 9.8 hours, autopsy tissues were collected, including GI sites from esophagus to rectum, liver, skin, and lymphoid organs such as spleen. Autopsy specimens were bisected, with one portion flash-frozen in liquid nitrogen and the rest formalin-fixed; GI outer muscle layers were removed. To extract genomic DNA from frozen tissues, either the Mag-Bind Blood & Tissue DNA HDQ 96 Kit on a Chemagic 360 or the DNeasy Blood & Tissue Kit was used. Because of concern about red blood cell contamination, extracted DNA underwent additional purification with the Genomic DNA Clean & Concentrator-25 kit.

Overall results and qualifications from the work: In both patients and mice, T cells from blood and spleen covered only a limited part of the TCR repertoire found in tissues. Within patients, how anatomically similar tissues were was a major factor shaping TCR repertoire composition, regardless of disease or transplant status. Which tissue TCRs were alloreactive or antigen-specific was not determined in the study, and some clones might have been persisting host cells. A small and clinically heterogeneous patient cohort was studied, and sampling depth was acknowledged as a limitation. Only a few T cell clones appeared in more than one patient, yet motif-based clustering showed tissue-specific repertoire signatures that were shared between patients.

The origin of this receptor is a male patient at least 60 years old with steroid-refractory graft-versus-host disease after an allogeneic stem cell transplant. Following a transplant, some T cells may be graft donor cells, not patient cells. This sample comprised colon tissue, obtained at autopsy. The V and J genes are TRBV3-1 (or the pseudogene TRBV3-2) and TRBJ2-3, and 9 junction bases match TRBD1. The CDR3: CASSRQGADTQYF. The nucleotide sequence is TGTGCCAGCAGCCGACAGGGGGCAGATACGCAGTATTTT.